Below are 20 T cell receptor beta chains sequenced from a single sample in a study of regulatory T cells in long-lasting Graves disease. The time point denotes: newly diagnosed GD, antithyroid drugs for less than 3 months. From RNA extracted from PBMCs, the TCR library was made. The TCR beta library used iRepertoire HTBI primers with Arm-PCR amplification of CDR3. TCRdb re-analysed the multiplex PCR reads in MiXCR, keeping a single row per CDR3 protein. The table shows approximately 390,000 distinct CDR3 sequences, with around 16% occurring only once. These sequences were also reported in another study, on T cells in Graves' hyperthyroidism and ophthalmopathy.

The sequences come from peripheral blood mononuclear cells (PBMCs), collected at new diagnosis, from a patient treated with antithyroid drugs. The origin of the receptors is a woman aged 18-30 years with Graves disease.

Points on this clonotype: One end of the junction varies from germline; a read error may be responsible. The chain couples TRBV30 to TRBJ1-1; weak D call: TRBD1 (5 bases). This CDR3 has 11 residues. Germline V CDR1 and CDR2: GTSNPN, SVGIG (reference sequence). CDR3 in DNA: TGTGCCTGGATGGGGGGATATGAAGCTTCCTTT. Protein: CAWMGGYEASF.

In this sample, this clonotype turned up many times. The chain recombines TRBV28 with TRBJ2-7; D uncertain. Germline V gene data show CDR1 as MDHEN and CDR2 as SYDVKM. Deletions cut 4 bases from V and 6 bases from J, with 4 bases between. The CDR3 contains 10 residues. DNA of the CDR3: TGTGCCAGCAGTTCCGGCGAGCAGTACTTC. Residues: CASSSGEQYF.

This clonotype was recorded at least ten times. V and J are TRBV7-9 and TRBJ1-4, with a weak D call TRBD1 (6 bases). The germline V and J ends were trimmed by 5 bases and 4 bases, with 11 bases remaining between them. There are 14 residues in the CDR3. Germline-derived CDR1 and CDR2 are SEHNR and FQNEAQ (reference sequence). CDR3: CASSPGQHNEKLFF. CDR3 in DNA: TGTGCCAGCAGCCCAGGACAGCATAATGAAAAACTGTTTTTT.

This clonotype was recorded at least ten times. This chain links TRBV18 with TRBJ1-2; D unresolved. Germline CDR1 KGHSH, CDR2 LQKENI. This CDR3 spans 14 amino acids. V gave up 6 bases and J gave up 7 bases, with 18 bases separating them. The CDR3 nucleotides read TGTGCCAGCTCGAACCAGTGGCAGTTGAGTGGCTACACCTTC. Translated, it gives CASSNQWQLSGYTF. The complete variable domain, with remaining parts taken from reference TRBV18 and TRBJ1-2, reads NAGVMQNPRHLVRRRGQEARLRCSPMKGHSHVYWYRQLPEEGLKFMVYLQKENIIDESGMPKERFSAEFPKEGPSILRIQQVVRGDSAAYFCASSNQWQLSGYTFGSGTRLTVV.

This clonotype was counted only a few times. The J gene is TRBJ2-1, the V gene TRBV20-1; D is ambiguous. Germline loops: CDR1 DFQATT, CDR2 SNEGSKA (reference sequence). Trimming took off 6 bases at V and 8 bases at J, with 8 bases between the two ends. The CDR3 is 10 amino acids. This CDR3 reads CSAVGDEQFF. CDR3 nucleotides: TGCAGTGCGGTCGGCGATGAGCAGTTCTTC.

The table lists this clonotype with many counts. The chain links TRBV29-1 to TRBJ2-3; D may correspond to TRBD1 or TRBD2 (5 bases each). Germline-derived CDR1 and CDR2 are SQVTM and ANQGSEA. Trimming took 6 bases from V and 1 from J, leaving 8 bases between them. The CDR3 has 12 residues. CDR3 sequence (DNA): TGCAGCGTCGTGGGGGGCACAGATACGCAGTATTTT. Translation gives CSVVGGTDTQYF.

The chain is built from TRBV27 and TRBJ2-5, with a weak D call TRBD1 (8 bases). V shed 5 bases and J shed 5 bases, with 18 bases lying between them. The CDR3 is 15 residues long. The germline CDR1 and CDR2 sequences are MNHEY and SMNVEV (reference sequence). For the CDR3, the DNA is TGTGCCAGCAGTCTCCAACAGGGGGGGGGGGAGACCCAGTACTTC. Translation gives CASSLQQGGGETQYF.

This clonotype occurred a few times. The V gene is TRBV27, the J gene TRBJ1-6; D unclear. Germline assignment: CDR1 MNHEY and CDR2 SMNVEV (reference sequence). V was shortened by 6 bases and J by 14 bases, with 20 bases between the two germline ends. CDR3 length equals 14 residues. The CDR3 region has the DNA TGTGCCAGCAGAACCCCGGGGAAACAAATGTCCCTCCACTTT. This codes for CASRTPGKQMSLHF.

This clonotype has a count of ten or more. The chain recombines TRBV10-3 with TRBJ1-1; D is ambiguous. V shed 0 bases and J shed 1 base, with 3 bases lying between them. Germline V lookup: CDR1 ENHRY, CDR2 SYGVKD. There are 13 residues in the CDR3. The CDR3 here is CAISESGNTEAFF. CDR3 in DNA: TGTGCCATCAGTGAGTCGGGGAACACTGAAGCTTTCTTT.

Ten or more counts support this clonotype. The chain employs TRBV7-3 and TRBJ2-1, with TRBD2 as a possible D gene (5 bases). The CDR3 is 13 residues long. V gave up 1 base and J gave up 10 bases, with 11 bases separating them. Germline V lookup: CDR1 SGHTA, CDR2 FQGTGA. CDR3 nucleotide sequence: TGTGCCAGCAGCTTAAATAGCCGGGGAGAGCAGTTCTTC. Encoded protein: CASSLNSRGEQFF.

The chain joins TRBV5-1 to TRBJ2-3, with 8 bases aligning to TRBD2. J gave up 4 bases and V 0 bases, and 4 bases lay outside the gene matches. This CDR3 is built from 15 residues. CDR1 and CDR2 (germline): SGHRS, YFSETQ. Here the CDR3 reads CASSLAGLEADTQYF. The CDR3 nucleotides read TGCGCCAGCAGCTTGGCGGGACTAGAAGCAGATACGCAGTATTTT.

The chain carries TRBV6-2 or TRBV6-3 and TRBJ1-3; D is uncertain. Deletions cut 4 bases from V and 4 bases from J, with 14 bases between. Germline V CDR1 and CDR2: MNHEY, SVGEGT. The CDR3 loop spans 15 amino acids. CDR3 DNA sequence: TGTGCCAGCAGTTGGCCGGGAGTGGAAGGAAACACCATATATTTT. It encodes CASSWPGVEGNTIYF.

This clonotype was found many times. The V gene is TRBV5-1, the J gene TRBJ2-1, with D hard to call. CDR1 is SGHRS, CDR2 YFSETQ, per germline. Trimming left V 4 bases short and J 8 bases short, with 13 bases between. This CDR3 has 13 amino acids. CDR3 sequence (DNA): TGCGCCAGCAGCACTTCGTTTGGTGATGAGCAGTTCTTC. This codes for CASSTSFGDEQFF.

The V gene is TRBV6-2 or TRBV6-3, the J gene TRBJ2-3; 8 bases map to TRBD1. The V and J ends lost 7 bases and 1 base, in that order; junction bases with no gene match: 4. The germline V gene encodes CDR1 MNHEY and CDR2 SVGEGT. The length of the CDR3 is 14 residues. CDR3 in amino acids: CASTATGGTDTQYF. For the CDR3, the DNA is TGTGCCAGCACCGCGACAGGGGGCACAGATACGCAGTATTTT.

This clonotype was counted at least ten times. The V gene is TRBV6-1, the J gene TRBJ2-7, with 9 bases matching TRBD1. CDR1 is MNHNS, CDR2 SASEGT, per germline. This CDR3 is built from 14 residues. With 5 bases clipped from V and 7 bases from J, the junction kept 9 bases outside the gene matches. As DNA, the CDR3 is TGTGCCAGCAGTCCCGAGACAGGGGGTTATGAGCAGTACTTC. It codes for CASSPETGGYEQYF.

This clonotype was counted between two and nine times. The chain employs TRBV7-9 and TRBJ2-3; a weak D match, TRBD1 (5 bases). In germline, CDR1 is SEHNR, CDR2 FQNEAQ (reference sequence). V was shortened by 5 bases and J by 2 bases, with 14 bases between the two germline ends. The CDR3 covers 15 residues. CDR3 loop: CASSPLEGVTDTQYF. In nucleotides, the CDR3 is TGTGCCAGCAGCCCGTTAGAAGGGGTCACAGATACGCAGTATTTT.

This clonotype was picked up many times. The chain has TRBV27 and TRBJ1-5, with TRBD1 matching over 11 bases. The CDR3 is 15 residues long. Trimming cost V 3 bases and J 6 bases; bases outside gene matches: 4. From germline, CDR1 is MNHEY and CDR2 SMNVEV (reference sequence). The CDR3 sequence: CASSFFGTGGQPQHF. The CDR3 coding sequence is TGTGCCAGCAGTTTCTTTGGGACAGGGGGTCAGCCCCAGCATTTT.

Only a few counts were recorded for this clonotype. This chain uses TRBV10-1 with TRBJ2-3; D ambiguous. Germline CDR1 and CDR2: WNHNN and SYGVQD (reference sequence). The V end lost 4 bases, the J end lost 4 bases, and 9 bases lay between the germline ends. This CDR3 is 13 amino acids long. The CDR3 loop reads CASSGSRADTQYF. CDR3 nucleotides: TGCGCCAGCAGTGGTTCCCGGGCAGATACGCAGTATTTT.

Comment on this clonotype: The junction departs from germline at one end; a sequencing error may be responsible. The J gene is TRBJ1-2, the V gene TRBV11-2, with TRBD1 identical over 10 bases. This CDR3 spans 14 amino acids. Germline CDR1 is SGHAT and CDR2 is FQNNGV. CDR3 in amino acids: CASSQTGGSNGFTF. The CDR3 DNA sequence: TGTGCCAGCAGCCAGACAGGGGGCAGCAATGGCTTCACCTTC.

With regard to this clonotype: A much larger clone lies one base from this, so it may be a read error. The rearrangement links TRBV28 to TRBJ2-3; D may match TRBD1 or TRBD2 (6 bases each). The J call is uncertain, as TRBJ2-7 better fits the DNA end. The length of the CDR3 is 14 residues. Germline V lookup: CDR1 MDHEN, CDR2 SYDVKM. CDR3 loop: CASTWGAGPYEQYF. Here the CDR3 DNA reads TGTGCCAGCACCTGGGGGGCGGGCCCGTACGAGCAGTACTTC.